This passage covers 9 T cell receptor beta chains from one sample sequenced in a study of Graves' ophthalmopathy and Graves' hyperthyroidism. TCR beta CDR3 regions were amplified from RNA transcripts. A first-round RT-PCR used HTBI primers, followed by a second-round multiplex PCR. TCRdb re-called the multiplex PCR reads through MiXCR, storing one row per CDR3 protein. The sample records hundreds of thousands of distinct CDR3 sequences, under 50% being singletons. The sample taken for sequencing was peripheral blood. The receptors were gathered from an adult man with Graves' ophthalmopathy.

The genes are TRBV19 and TRBJ2-5; TRBD2 matches at 13 bases. The germline gives CDR1 LNHDA, CDR2 SQIVND (reference sequence). The V segment lost 6 bases and the J segment 7 bases; nucleotides outside the gene matches: 11. The CDR3 extends over 16 amino acids. The CDR3 bases are TGTGCCAGTAGCCCGGGACTAGCGGGGTCTACCGGGACCCAGTACTTC. As protein: CASSPGLAGSTGTQYF.

This clonotype appeared many times. The V call is TRBV9, the J call TRBJ1-1; possibly TRBD1 for D (5 bases). Germline assignment: CDR1 SGDLS and CDR2 YYNGEE. The CDR3 length is 14 residues. Trimming took off 5 bases at V and 11 bases at J, with 22 bases between the two ends. The CDR3 loop is CASSPQGGLRIAFF. As DNA, the CDR3 is TGTGCCAGCAGTCCGCAGGGCGGGTTAAGAATTGCTTTCTTT. The whole variable domain, filled in from reference TRBV9 and TRBJ1-1, reads DSGVTQTPKHLITATGQRVTLRCSPRSGDLSVYWYQQSLDQGLQFLIQYYNGEERAKGNILERFSAQQFPDLHSELNLSSLELGDSALYFCASSPQGGLRIAFFGQGTRLTVV.

This chain links TRBV6-6 with TRBJ2-5; perhaps D is TRBD1 or TRBD2 (5 bases each). The CDR3 has 16 residues. Between the trimmed V and J ends, which lost 0 bases and 3 bases, there was a span of 14 bases. Germline V gives CDR1 MNHNY, CDR2 SVGAGI (reference sequence). CDR3 bases: TGTGCCAGCAGTTACTCATTGGGACGGACAAAAGAGACCCAGTACTTC. Protein: CASSYSLGRTKETQYF.

The chain has TRBV20-1 and TRBJ1-1, with D unclear. Germline V gene data show CDR1 as DFQATT and CDR2 as SNEGSKA (reference sequence). The CDR3 sequence is 14 residues long. V was pared by 0 bases and J by 6 bases, with 14 bases between. CDR3: CSARENSLVPEAFF. DNA of the CDR3: TGCAGTGCTAGAGAAAACAGTTTGGTCCCTGAAGCTTTCTTT.

This clonotype has ten or more counts. V is TRBV7-8 and J is TRBJ1-1; D not certain. The CDR3 runs to 14 residues. Deletions cut 2 bases from V and 5 bases from J, with 12 bases between. Germline assignment: CDR1 SGHVS and CDR2 FQNEAQ. The CDR3 protein is CASSLLAGGTEAFF. For the CDR3, the DNA is TGTGCCAGCAGCTTATTGGCCGGAGGGACTGAAGCTTTCTTT.

J is TRBJ2-7 and V is TRBV25-1; 7 positions match TRBD1. V lost 2 bases to trimming and J lost 7 bases; unmatched junction nucleotides: 11. This CDR3 has 15 residues. Germline CDR1 is MGHDK and CDR2 is SYGVNS. The CDR3 spells CASSETGEPNNEQYF. In DNA, the CDR3 is TGTGCCAGCAGTGAAACAGGGGAACCGAACAATGAGCAGTACTTC.

In this sample, this clonotype turned up a few times. This chain connects TRBV4-1 to TRBJ1-5; the match to TRBD1 covers 8 bases. The CDR3 is made up of 15 amino acids. The ends lost 3 bases at V and 7 bases at J; junction bases unmatched: 8. The germline V gene has CDR1 MGHRA and CDR2 YSYEKL. This CDR3 is CASSHPDRGRQPQHF. CDR3 DNA: TGCGCCAGCAGCCACCCCGACAGGGGAAGACAGCCCCAGCATTTT.

This clonotype has ten or more counts. The genes are TRBV7-9 and TRBJ2-2; maybe TRBD1 (5 bases). Germline V lookup: CDR1 SEHNR, CDR2 FQNEAQ (reference sequence). CDR3 length equals 16 residues. With 0 bases removed from V and 7 bases from J, the gap between germline ends came to 15 bases. The CDR3 sequence is CASSLAFWGNDGELFF. In DNA form, the CDR3 reads TGTGCCAGCAGCTTAGCGTTTTGGGGCAACGACGGGGAGCTGTTTTTT.

This clonotype was recorded at least ten times. V and J are TRBV6-1 and TRBJ1-2, with TRBD1 as a possible D gene (5 bases). The CDR3 totals 11 residues. Germline-derived CDR1 and CDR2 are MNHNS and SASEGT. V was clipped by 6 bases and J by 8 bases, with 10 bases between them. The chain's CDR3 is CASSGGRGYTF. The CDR3 DNA sequence: TGTGCCAGCAGCGGGGGAAGAGGCTACACCTTC.